What follows are 23 T cell receptor beta chains derived from one specimen sequenced in a study of shared clonotypes between healthy human individuals. CD45RO-negative, CCR7-selected cells formed the naive CD8 fraction, which excluded terminally differentiated effector memory CD45RA+ cells. Sequencing was performed with immunoSEQ multiplex PCR; in TCRdb, only in-frame clones are kept and a portion is missing. The table records hundreds of thousands of clones, around 96% of them present only once. Sequencing was performed on naive CD8+ T cells sorted from blood. These TCRs come from a woman younger than 45 in good health.

CDR3 bases: TGTGCCAGCAGTCCGGGGACAGGCTACGAGCAGTACTTC. This codes for CASSPGTGYEQYF. This chain links TRBV28 with TRBJ2-7; 8 nucleotides agree with TRBD1. CDR1 and CDR2 (germline): MDHEN, SYDVKM. The V gene end was trimmed by 5 bases and the J gene end by 3 bases; junction bases not matched to a gene: 3. The CDR3 spans 13 residues.

J is TRBJ2-7 and V is TRBV28, with 8 bases that match TRBD2. Germline-derived CDR1 and CDR2 are MDHEN and SYDVKM. This CDR3 spans 14 amino acids. V gave up 7 bases and J gave up 5 bases; unmatched junction bases: 10. The CDR3 DNA reads as TGTGCCAGCACTTATCGCCGGGAGGGCGACGAGCAGTACTTC. This codes for CASTYRREGDEQYF.

The chain combines TRBV4-1 with TRBJ2-7, with 11 bases lining up with TRBD2. V lost 4 bases to trimming and J lost 9 bases; unmatched junction nucleotides: 11. The CDR3 is 15 residues long. Germline loops: CDR1 MGHRA, CDR2 YSYEKL. CDR3 region: CASSPEGTSGTRQYF. CDR3 nucleotide sequence: TGCGCCAGCAGCCCCGAAGGGACTAGCGGAACACGGCAGTACTTC.

V usage is TRBV6-4 and J usage is TRBJ1-1, with D uncertain. V lost 6 bases to trimming and J lost 3 bases, with 14 bases between them. Germline CDR1 reads MRHNA; CDR2 reads SNTAGT. The CDR3 runs to 14 residues. CDR3 DNA sequence: TGTGCCAGCAGGCTGAGGTCCGGGCACACTGAAGCTTTCTTT. This codes for CASRLRSGHTEAFF.

V and J are TRBV14 and TRBJ2-1, with no clear D. Germline-derived CDR1 and CDR2 are SGHDN and FVKESK. This CDR3 comprises 14 residues. V lost 2 bases and J 7 bases, leaving 12 bases between the germline ends. CDR3: CASSQHHLGNEQFF. CDR3 nucleotides: TGTGCCAGCAGCCAACATCACCTCGGGAATGAGCAGTTCTTC.

The V call is TRBV2, the J call TRBJ1-2; D is ambiguous. V shed 6 bases and J shed 4 bases, with 12 bases lying between them. Per germline, CDR1 SNHLY and CDR2 FYNNEI. CDR3 length: 13 amino acids. CDR3 sequence: CASSTRARYGYTF. Written as DNA, the CDR3 is TGTGCCAGCAGCACAAGGGCCCGCTATGGCTACACCTTC.

The genes are TRBV7-9 and TRBJ1-5; 8 bases are a match to TRBD1. The CDR3 is 14 residues long. V gave up 5 bases and J gave up 7 bases; unmatched junction bases: 7. CDR1 and CDR2 from the germline V gene are SEHNR and FQNEAQ (reference sequence). Written as DNA, the CDR3 is TGTGCCAGCAGCGCAGGGGGCGCAACGCAGCCCCAGCATTTT. This translates into CASSAGGATQPQHF.

V is TRBV6-5 and J is TRBJ1-4, with D perhaps TRBD1 (5 bases). Germline CDR1 reads MNHEY; CDR2 reads SVGAGI. V lost 6 bases, J lost 7 bases, and 15 bases lay in between. The CDR3 has 14 residues. The CDR3 DNA sequence: TGTGCCAGCAGCCACCTACAGGAAGGTGAAAAACTGTTTTTT. Translation: CASSHLQEGEKLFF.

The chain is built from TRBV28 and TRBJ2-7; 7 bases line up with TRBD1. Germline CDR1 and CDR2: MDHEN and SYDVKM. After removal of 2 bases from V and 6 bases from J, the junction contained 10 bases not matched to a gene. This CDR3 comprises 15 residues. CDR3 DNA sequence: TGTGCCAGCAGTTTAACGAGACAGGGAATTCGCGAGCAGTACTTC. This gives the protein CASSLTRQGIREQYF.

This chain uses TRBV28 with TRBJ2-7; 12 bases match TRBD2. The CDR3 spans 13 residues. Germline CDR1 reads MDHEN; CDR2 reads SYDVKM. Here the CDR3 DNA reads TGTGCGACTAGCGGGAGTGAAACCTACGAGCAGTACTTC. Translating it yields CATSGSETYEQYF.

CDR3 loop: CASSPRDLAYEQYF. The CDR3, as DNA: TGTGCCAGCAGTCCCCGGGACTTAGCCTACGAGCAGTACTTC. This chain connects TRBV28 to TRBJ2-7; tentatively, D is TRBD2 (6 bases). V was shortened by 5 bases and J by 2 bases, with 13 bases between the two germline ends. The germline V gene has CDR1 MDHEN and CDR2 SYDVKM. The CDR3 is 14 residues long.

The chain joins TRBV7-6 to TRBJ1-5, with D maybe TRBD1 (6 bases). The germline CDR1 and CDR2 sequences are SGHVS and FNYEAQ. The V end lost 2 bases, the J end lost 4 bases, and 12 bases lay between the germline ends. The CDR3 covers 15 residues. CDR3 protein: CASSLNGQNNQPQHF. The CDR3 DNA is TGTGCCAGCAGCTTAAATGGACAGAATAATCAGCCCCAGCATTTT.

This sequence joins TRBV14 and TRBJ1-1; D gene unclear. Germline CDR1 reads SGHDN; CDR2 reads FVKESK. This CDR3 is 13 amino acids long. Trimming stripped 3 bases from V and 4 bases from J, with 9 bases between. Here the CDR3 reads CASSHLHPTEAFF. In DNA, the CDR3 is TGTGCCAGCAGCCATTTACATCCCACTGAAGCTTTCTTT.

In the case of this clone: This CDR3 is also generated by other DNA sequences in the sample. This chain links TRBV7-6 with TRBJ2-2; tentatively, D is TRBD2 (6 bases). Looked up from germline, CDR1 is SGHVS and CDR2 is FNYEAQ. The germline V and J ends were trimmed by 0 bases and 6 bases, with 11 bases remaining between them. This CDR3 is 15 amino acids long. The CDR3 protein is CASSLAGGEAGELFF. In nucleotides, the CDR3 is TGTGCCAGCAGCTTAGCAGGAGGGGAGGCCGGGGAGCTGTTTTTT.

This clone was seen only once. This chain links TRBV5-4 with TRBJ2-3, with a weak D call TRBD1 (5 bases). CDR1 and CDR2 from the germline V gene are SGHNT and YYREEE (reference sequence). The V and J ends lost 1 base and 3 bases respectively, with 18 bases between them. This CDR3 region has 17 residues. The CDR3 DNA sequence: TGTGCCAGCAGCTTGATGGGGTGGGCAGGGTGGACAGATACGCAGTATTTT. It is translated as CASSLMGWAGWTDTQYF.

This chain connects TRBV19 to TRBJ2-7, with D unclear. V shed 5 bases and J shed 1 base, with 12 bases lying between them. The germline V gene encodes CDR1 LNHDA and CDR2 SQIVND (reference sequence). There are 14 residues in the CDR3. The CDR3 reads CASSAAGTSYEQYF. The CDR3 region has the DNA TGTGCCAGTAGTGCGGCCGGAACTTCCTACGAGCAGTACTTC. Based on the CDR3 plus reference TRBV19 and TRBJ2-7, the full variable domain is DGGITQSPKYLFRKEGQNVTLSCEQNLNHDAMYWYRQDPGQGLRLIYYSQIVNDFQKGDIAEGYSVSREKKESFPLTVTSAQKNPTAFYLCASSAAGTSYEQYFGPGTRLTVT.

The table lists this clone with a count of one. The chain has TRBV7-8 and TRBJ2-3; D possibly corresponds to TRBD2 (6 bases). Trimming took off 3 bases at V and 4 bases at J, with 17 bases between the two ends. The V gene's germline CDR1 is SGHVS and CDR2 FQNEAQ. The CDR3 contains 16 residues. The CDR3 loop is CASSLPDTGEADTQYF. CDR3 coding DNA: TGTGCCAGCAGCTTGCCGGACACGGGAGAGGCAGATACGCAGTATTTT.

The gene calls are TRBV7-8 and TRBJ2-3; D call uncertain. V was cut by 4 bases and J by 0 bases, with 20 bases left in between. The CDR3 is 18 amino acids. The germline CDR1 and CDR2 sequences are SGHVS and FQNEAQ. The CDR3 sequence is CASSSPLITTDSTDTQYF. The CDR3 DNA is TGTGCCAGCAGCTCCCCCCTCATTACTACGGACAGCACAGATACGCAGTATTTT.

Details on this clone: This same CDR3 is encoded by further DNA sequences in the sample. The V gene is TRBV4-2, the J gene TRBJ2-7, with a possible D match to TRBD2 (6 bases). Germline V CDR1 and CDR2: LGHNA, YNFKEQ. The CDR3 is 14 amino acids. Trimming removed 1 base at V and 6 bases at J, with 13 bases between. CDR3 residues: CASSQGTGEGEQYF. The CDR3 DNA sequence: TGTGCCAGCAGCCAAGGGACGGGGGAAGGCGAGCAGTACTTC.

This clone has a handful of counts. The chain is built from TRBV9 and TRBJ1-2; 10 positions match TRBD1. This CDR3 region has 20 residues. Germline CDR1 SGDLS, CDR2 YYNGEE. With V trimmed by 3 bases and J by 2 bases, 19 bases remained unmatched. This chain's CDR3 is CASSGWTGGSHLPLNYGYTF. The CDR3 DNA reads as TGTGCCAGCAGCGGATGGACAGGGGGTTCCCACCTTCCGTTAAACTATGGCTACACCTTC.

V is TRBV30 and J is TRBJ2-5; D remains unclear. This CDR3 region has 10 residues. V lost 2 bases and J 3 bases, leaving 1 base between the germline ends. Germline V gene data show CDR1 as GTSNPN and CDR2 as SVGIG (reference sequence). The CDR3: CAWSKETQYF. The CDR3 nucleotides read TGTGCCTGGAGTAAAGAGACCCAGTACTTC.

The chain combines TRBV11-2 with TRBJ2-1; 7 positions match TRBD1. V shed 5 bases and J 4 bases; nucleotides not matched to a gene: 14. The CDR3 contains 17 residues. Germline V CDR1 and CDR2: SGHAT, FQNNGV. CDR3 amino acids: CASSLSMRQGIYNEQFF. The CDR3 DNA reads as TGTGCCAGCAGCCTCTCGATGAGACAGGGCATATACAATGAGCAGTTCTTC.

The rearrangement links TRBV19 to TRBJ2-1; D might be TRBD2 (5 bases). Looked up from germline, CDR1 is LNHDA and CDR2 is SQIVND (reference sequence). The CDR3 has 15 residues. The ends were cut back, 3 bases at V and 0 bases at J, with 9 bases in the middle. CDR3: CASSIVGVSYNEQFF. The CDR3 DNA sequence: TGTGCCAGTAGTATTGTGGGAGTCTCCTACAATGAGCAGTTCTTC.